The clone carrying this T cell receptor beta chain was picked up a small number of times. The antigen is unknown. A J-beta primer mix and a sample-barcoded 5' primer were used in a second PCR of roughly 7 to 12 cycles. Each cDNA molecule was tagged by a template-switch adaptor that had 12 random nucleotides. TCRdb analysed the 5' RACE reads with MiXCR anew, one entry per CDR3 protein. This table has some 1.4 million distinct CDR3 sequences, 42% appearing once. The sample is drawn from a study of blood T cells in healthy people across ages. Overall study results and limits: Because donor CMV status was unknown, expanded clonotype changes were possibly confounded.

CDR1 is SQVTM and CDR2 is ANQGSEA in the germline V gene. Losses at the gene ends were 1 base for V and 5 bases for J; bases not matched to a gene: 4. The CDR3 consists of 13 residues. The specimen sequenced was blood. This sequence was found in a woman aged 18-30 years in good health. This sequence joins TRBV29-1 and TRBJ2-7; 8 nucleotides align to TRBD1. CDR3 DNA: TGCAGCGTTGAAGGGGCAGGGGGCAACGAGCAGTACTTC. Translated: CSVEGAGGNEQYF.